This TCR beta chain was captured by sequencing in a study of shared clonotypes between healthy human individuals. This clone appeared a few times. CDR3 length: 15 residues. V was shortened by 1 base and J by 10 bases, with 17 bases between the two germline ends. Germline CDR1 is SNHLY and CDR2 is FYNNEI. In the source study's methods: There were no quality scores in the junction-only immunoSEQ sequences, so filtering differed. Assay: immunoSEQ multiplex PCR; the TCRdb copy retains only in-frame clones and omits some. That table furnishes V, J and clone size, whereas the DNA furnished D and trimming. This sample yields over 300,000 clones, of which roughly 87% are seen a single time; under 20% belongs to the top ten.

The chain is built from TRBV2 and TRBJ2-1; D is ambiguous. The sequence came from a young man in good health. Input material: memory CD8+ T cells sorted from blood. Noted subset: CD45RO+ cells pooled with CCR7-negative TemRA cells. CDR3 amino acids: CASSEGPTEPREQFF. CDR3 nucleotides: TGTGCCAGCAGTGAAGGGCCGACTGAACCTCGGGAGCAGTTCTTC.